Each of the 19 T cell receptor beta chains below was sequenced from the same sample in a study of T cell repertoires in cytomegalovirus infection. No antigen is known for these receptors. TCRdb called the reads again in MiXCR, with one record for every CDR3 protein. The sample holds a few hundred thousand distinct CDR3 sequences, almost 40% seen once. The material sequenced was cultured PBMCs, taken from culture after CMV antigen stimulation. The receptors originated from a human donor in good health (CMV status not recorded). Some clones in this sample may be carry-over from other donors' samples.

This clonotype has only one observation. The chain has TRBV18 and TRBJ1-6; tentatively, D is TRBD1 (6 bases). From germline, CDR1 is KGHSH and CDR2 LQKENI. V was trimmed by 0 bases and J by 4 bases, leaving 10 bases between them. The CDR3 runs 16 residues. CDR3 DNA sequence: TGTGCCAGCTCACCACCGAGGCAGGGGTATAATTCACCCCTCCACTTT. It translates to CASSPPRQGYNSPLHF.

J is TRBJ2-6 and V is TRBV20-1; tentative D call: TRBD1 (6 bases). CDR1 is DFQATT, CDR2 SNEGSKA, per germline (reference sequence). CDR3 size: 15 residues. V lost 0 bases to trimming and J lost 1 base, with 7 bases between them. This CDR3 is CSARDTGSGANVLTF. CDR3 nucleotide sequence: TGCAGTGCTAGAGATACAGGGTCTGGGGCCAACGTCCTGACTTTC.

The chain links TRBV29-1 to TRBJ2-1; a weak D match, TRBD1 (5 bases). In germline, CDR1 is SQVTM, CDR2 ANQGSEA. The CDR3 runs to 14 residues. Trimming removed 4 bases from V and 4 bases from J, with 14 bases in between. For the CDR3, the DNA is TGCAGCGTTGTGCGCTACCAGGGATACAATGAGCAGTTCTTC. This sequence encodes CSVVRYQGYNEQFF.

This clonotype was seen more than once but under ten times. The chain links TRBV28 to TRBJ2-1; no definite D call. Per germline, CDR1 MDHEN and CDR2 SYDVKM. The CDR3 sequence is 12 residues long. V lost 3 bases and J 8 bases, leaving 8 bases between the germline ends. The CDR3 is CASSFIRDEQFF. The CDR3, as DNA: TGTGCCAGCAGTTTCATCCGGGATGAGCAGTTCTTC.

In its sample, this clonotype was seen a few times. V usage is TRBV7-2 and J usage is TRBJ2-7; unclear D gene. The CDR3 contains 14 residues. Trimming shortened V by 5 bases and J by 1 base, and 12 bases separated the two germline ends. Germline V gene sequence: CDR1 SGHTA, CDR2 FQGNSA. The CDR3 DNA is TGTGCCAGCAGCCCGGGCGGAGCTTCCTACGAGCAGTACTTC. Translated, it gives CASSPGGASYEQYF.

This clonotype appeared a few times. The J gene is TRBJ2-4, the V gene TRBV6-6; tentative D call: TRBD1 (5 bases). V was clipped by 7 bases and J by 9 bases, with 22 bases between them. Germline V CDR1 and CDR2: MNHNY, SVGAGI (reference sequence). The CDR3 runs 15 residues. The CDR3 spells CASTYGVLGDGIQYF. CDR3 coding DNA: TGTGCCAGCACCTACGGTGTCCTAGGGGATGGCATTCAGTACTTC.

The gene calls are TRBV5-5 and TRBJ1-4; a possible D gene is TRBD1 (6 bases). This CDR3 spans 13 amino acids. CDR1 and CDR2 (germline): SGHKS, YYEKEE (reference sequence). Trimming took off 4 bases at V and 7 bases at J, with 11 bases between the two ends. DNA of the CDR3: TGTGCCAGCAGCACCGGACAGAGTGAAAAACTGTTTTTT. This encodes CASSTGQSEKLFF.

This chain links TRBV20-1 with TRBJ2-1; TRBD2 matches at 9 bases. V was pared by 3 bases and J by 8 bases, with 8 bases of the junction left unmatched. Germline CDR1 is DFQATT and CDR2 is SNEGSKA (reference sequence). The CDR3 contains 14 residues. The CDR3 region is CSASRGGVNYEQFF. The CDR3 nucleotides read TGCAGTGCTAGTCGCGGGGGGGTTAACTATGAGCAGTTCTTC.

The chain is built from TRBV9 and TRBJ2-1; TRBD1 might be the D (7 bases). From germline, CDR1 is SGDLS and CDR2 YYNGEE. The CDR3 extends over 16 amino acids. The ends were cut back, 4 bases at V and 4 bases at J, with 18 bases in the middle. This chain's CDR3 is CASSPRGDRVYNEQFF. The CDR3 bases are TGTGCCAGCAGCCCGAGGGGGGACAGAGTATACAATGAGCAGTTCTTC.

This clonotype was observed a few times. This rearrangement joins TRBV6-1 to TRBJ2-3, with 9 bases fitting TRBD1. J gave up 2 bases and V 4 bases, and 7 bases lay outside the gene matches. The CDR3 contains 16 residues. From germline, CDR1 is MNHNS and CDR2 SASEGT. CDR3 DNA: TGTGCCAGCAGTGCGATACAGGGGGCCAACACAGATACGCAGTATTTT. It translates to CASSAIQGANTDTQYF.

This clonotype was observed a few times. V usage is TRBV7-2 and J usage is TRBJ2-1, with D unresolved. The germline CDR1 and CDR2 sequences are SGHTA and FQGNSA. The CDR3 spans 12 residues. Trimming took 4 bases from V and 10 from J, leaving 11 bases between them. CDR3 sequence reads: CASSSPFLEQFF. The CDR3 nucleotides read TGTGCCAGCAGCTCCCCCTTCTTGGAGCAGTTCTTC.

This clonotype has more than one count but fewer than ten. The J gene is TRBJ2-7, the V gene TRBV28; 7 nucleotides line up with TRBD2. The CDR3 contains 14 residues. CDR1 is MDHEN and CDR2 is SYDVKM in the germline V gene. Trimming cost V 3 bases and J 2 bases; bases outside gene matches: 4. CDR3 in DNA: TGTGCCAGCAGTTTCCCCGCGGGGGCCTACGAGCAGTACTTC. Translated, it gives CASSFPAGAYEQYF.

This clonotype has just a few counts. CDR3 DNA: TGTGCCAGCTCACCGACAGGGGGCGAAGATACGCAGTATTTT. Translation gives CASSPTGGEDTQYF. This chain uses TRBV18 with TRBJ2-3; TRBD1 matches 10 bases. V shed 3 bases, J shed 5 bases, and the junction held 2 bases outside the gene matches. The CDR3 has 14 residues. Looked up from germline, CDR1 is KGHSH and CDR2 is LQKENI. Variable domain in full (rest from reference TRBV18 and TRBJ2-3): NAGVMQNPRHLVRRRGQEARLRCSPMKGHSHVYWYRQLPEEGLKFMVYLQKENIIDESGMPKERFSAEFPKEGPSILRIQQVVRGDSAAYFCASSPTGGEDTQYFGPGTRLTVL.

The rearrangement uses TRBV7-4 and TRBJ2-6; D possibly corresponds to TRBD1 (6 bases). V was clipped by 6 bases and J by 0 bases, with 12 bases between them. Germline V gives CDR1 SGHVT, CDR2 SQSDAQ. This CDR3 region has 16 residues. CDR3 DNA: TGTGCCAGCAGAGGACAGTTTGTCTCTGGGGCCAACGTCCTGACTTTC. Encoded protein: CASRGQFVSGANVLTF. Filled out from reference TRBV7-4 and TRBJ2-6, the complete variable domain reads GAGVSQSPRYKVAKRGRDVALRCDSISGHVTLYWYRQTLGQGSEVLTYSQSDAQRDKSGRPSGRFSAERPERSVSTLKIQRTEQGDSAVYLCASRGQFVSGANVLTFGAGSRLTVL.

This rearrangement joins TRBV7-4 to TRBJ2-1; unclear D gene. This CDR3 has 15 residues. CDR1 and CDR2 from the germline V gene are SGHVT and SQSDAQ. V dropped 1 base and J dropped 4 bases, with 11 bases sitting between them. The CDR3: CASSLVWVRYNEQFF. The CDR3 DNA follows: TGTGCCAGCAGCTTAGTGTGGGTCCGGTACAATGAGCAGTTCTTC.

The rearrangement links TRBV7-9 to TRBJ2-6; 8 nucleotides match TRBD1. Germline CDR1 reads SEHNR; CDR2 reads FQNEAQ (reference sequence). The CDR3 has 18 amino acids. The junction had 8 bases not matched to a gene; V was cut back by 2 bases and J by 2 bases. This chain's CDR3 is CASSLRAGGSAGANVLTF. For the CDR3, the DNA is TGTGCCAGCAGCTTAAGGGCAGGGGGCAGTGCTGGGGCCAACGTCCTGACTTTC.

The CDR3 sequence is CASSPRRDRGTDTQYF. In DNA, the CDR3 is TGTGCCAGCAGCCCAAGGAGGGACAGGGGGACAGATACGCAGTATTTT. The chain has TRBV7-8 and TRBJ2-3; 11 positions agree with TRBD1. The trim removed 5 bases at V and 3 bases at J, leaving 7 bases unmatched. The CDR3 contains 16 residues. Germline values: CDR1 SGHVS, CDR2 FQNEAQ.

The chain recombines TRBV27 with TRBJ1-1; unclear D gene. The CDR3 sequence is 13 residues long. V was trimmed by 6 bases and J by 1 base, leaving 9 bases between them. Germline V lookup: CDR1 MNHEY, CDR2 SMNVEV (reference sequence). CDR3 amino acids: CASRVYSNTEAFF. In nucleotides, the CDR3 is TGTGCCAGCAGGGTATACTCGAACACTGAAGCTTTCTTT.

The V call is TRBV7-6, the J call TRBJ2-7, with 8 positions matching TRBD1. The CDR3 runs to 14 residues. Germline V lookup: CDR1 SGHVS, CDR2 FNYEAQ. V shed 5 bases and J 5 bases; nucleotides not matched to a gene: 8. CDR3 bases: TGTGCCAGCAGCCACGACAGGGGAGTGAACGAGCAGTACTTC. Protein sequence: CASSHDRGVNEQYF.